This TCR beta chain was profiled in a study of shared clonotypes between healthy human individuals (dated by TCRdb to about 2020). About the study as a whole: A couple of women and a few men aged 18 to 49 years were included in the cohort. For each donor, CD4 naive and CD4 memory were each run on three plates, CD8 naive on two plates, and CD8 memory on one plate. Blood TCR repertoires of roughly five healthy adults were deeply sequenced to estimate repertoire size and the extent of clonotype sharing between individuals. Different laboratories and diverse techniques were used to prepare libraries and sequence TCR repertoires, to increase sequencing depth and limit assay-specific biases. Per donor, leukapheresis produced somewhere between about 0.85 and 10 billion PBMCs. The paper's findings and limits, for the study overall: Based on pairwise subsampling, the degree of clonotype sharing among donors was expected to be affected by sequencing depth. Even with the large sequencing depth, rarefaction of the sorted-subset datasets indicated that sequencing was incomplete. Naive subsets generally had larger estimated clonotype richness than memory subsets did. Compared with non-shared clonotypes, clonotypes shared by all four sorted-subset donors had higher generation probabilities. Because the study included a small number of donors, the genetic and exposure-history diversity represented was limited. Only blood was sampled, and tissue TCR repertoires likely differ from those in blood. When a few donors were compared, the shared fraction of clonotypes was 5% to 6.5% for naive CD4, 3.5% for naive CD8, 2% to 2.5% for memory CD4, and less than 0.45% for memory CD8.

This clone appeared once. There is no known antigen for this receptor. No qualities accompany the bases; no much larger clone lies one base away. The CDR3 numbers 16 residues from cysteine through phenylalanine. Only CDR3 DNA is held: 48 bases, read in frame from base 1. V lost 3 bases and J lost 2 bases, and the count of bases not matched to a germline gene is 6. CD8 naive samples were CD45RO-negative cells positively selected for CCR7, giving a CD45RA+CCR7+ population that excluded TemRA cells. The donors were healthy, HIV-negative adults with no recently reported acute infections or vaccinations. Every donor was a Caucasian adult living in Nashville, Tennessee, USA. Blood was collected by leukapheresis, and PBMCs were isolated by Ficoll-Histopaque density gradient centrifugation and then cryopreserved in liquid nitrogen vapor phase. Analytical flow cytometry was used to check the purity and quantity of every magnetically sorted T cell population. Each sorted fraction had its genomic DNA isolated and then quantified by UV absorbance on a Nanodrop 2000c.

TCR CDR3 regions were amplified from genomic DNA by multiplex PCR using the deep immunoSEQ assay. Extracted genomic DNA from each cell subset was spread evenly across all wells of several immunoSEQ 96-well plates, with each plate serving as a replicate. For sorted subsets, about 200 ng genomic DNA, equal to 30,000 to 35,000 T cell genomes, was loaded into each replicate PCR. The purified libraries were quantified using a Qubit 3.0 fluorometer, sized with a Bioanalyzer 2100, and then quantified again using the KAPA Library Quantification kit. Every immunoSEQ 96-well plate was sequenced on a separate single-read 150-cycle Illumina NextSeq 550 flow cell. The published analysis was carried out like this. The immunoSEQ output contained only junctional sequences without quality scores, so filtering could not match that applied to full-length reads. Sequences were annotated with PyIR, a Python wrapper for IgBLAST v1.9, using IMGT germline references to assign V/J genes and CDR3. Reads were removed for weak V/J assignments (E-value above 1e-6), missing CDR3, stop codons, out-of-frame junctions, or ambiguous translated residues. A V3J clonotype was defined by an identical inferred V gene, J gene, and CDR3 amino acid sequence. The percentage overlap between two repertoires was calculated by dividing the number of shared unique clonotypes by the size of the smaller repertoire. Richness of each repertoire was evaluated using RTK rarefaction, the Chao1 estimator, and Recon v2.1 estimates of unobserved clonotypes. OLGA was used to compute generation probabilities for all TCRbeta clonotypes that the gDNA method yielded from several donors. TCRdb re-hosts the immuneACCESS table, in-frame sequences only. Its copies lack some clones; in the studies checked, an unresolved V gene accounts for under half of them, and the cause for the rest is not known. V and J calls and clone size are given by that table; D and trimming were obtained from the DNA. The table for this sample lists some 2,100,000 clones; 93% of them were counted only once. The ten largest clones capture 1.5% to 2% of the sample.

Sample: naive CD8+ T cells from PBMCs. In the paper's terms, the cell subset or site label means: CD45RA+CCR7+. This TCR derives from a man between 18 and 29 years old in good health. Some clones in this sample may be carry-over from other donors' samples. The V gene is TRBV5-3 and the J gene is TRBJ2-7, with 12 bases matching TRBD2. TRBV5-3 is given ORF status, its function remaining uncertain. The DNA sequence is given as TGTGCCAGAAGCTCGCCGCTAGCGGGAGGGCCCTACGAGCAGTACTTC. Translation gives CARSSPLAGGPYEQYF.